This T cell receptor beta chain was obtained from a study of shared T cell receptors in the human thymus. The repertoire was sequenced with immunoSEQ multiplex PCR; TCRdb's copy has only in-frame clones and lacks some. The sample consists of 500,000 to 550,000 clones, 70% to 80% of them appearing once. This CDR3 is 17 amino acids long. Germline trimming cut 1 base from V and 4 bases from J; bases unmatched to any gene: 9. Germline assignment: CDR1 LGHNA and CDR2 YSLEER. These data were also filed under a second study, of human thymus T cells. This second report adds: The donors were infants in Finland with congenital heart defects, otherwise immunologically healthy. Corrective heart surgery yielded resections, and these provided the thymus tissue. There appeared to be biased usage of V and J genes in thymic and blood repertoires. Among unrelated individuals, related research reported thymic repertoires that overlapped highly.

This chain connects TRBV4-3 to TRBJ2-7, with TRBD2 matching 11 bases. The sequence came from a boy in the first two years of life with a congenital heart defect. Sequences were obtained from thymocytes. The CDR3, as DNA: TGCGCCAGCAGCCAAGCCCCACTAGCGGGAGCTCGATACGAGCAGTACTTC. Translated, it gives CASSQAPLAGARYEQYF.